This is a list of T cell receptor beta chains from one sample in a study of blood T cell repertoires in COVID-19. Sequencing was performed with immunoSEQ multiplex PCR; in TCRdb, only in-frame clones are kept and a portion is missing. The sample carries 190,000 or so clones, around four fifths recorded once. Specimen: peripheral blood. The receptor set was obtained from a man in his sixties with COVID-19, enrolled during active disease. Both conserved end residues are part of each CDR3. D genes are given only for firm matches. Clone size is given for some rows only: seen once, a few or many times, or a class if the clone is expanded.

j_call v_call d_call clone_size cdr3_aa cdr3_nt
TRBJ2-1 TRBV28 TRBD1 - CASSTGTGISNEQFF TGTGCCAGCAGCACCGGGACAGGGATTTCCAATGAGCAGTTCTTC
TRBJ1-2 TRBV27 TRBD1 - CASSSRTGDGYTF TGTGCCAGCAGTTCGCGGACAGGGGATGGCTACACCTTC
TRBJ2-1 TRBV9 - - CASSVASDSSYNEQFF TGTGCCAGCAGCGTAGCCTCAGACAGCTCCTACAATGAGCAGTTCTTC
TRBJ2-2 TRBV9 - - CASSVGVGPAGELFF TGTGCCAGCAGCGTAGGGGTGGGCCCTGCCGGGGAGCTGTTTTTT
TRBJ1-5 TRBV6-5 TRBD1 - CASSWGQGNQPQHF TGTGCCAGCAGTTGGGGACAGGGGAATCAGCCCCAGCATTTT
TRBJ2-1 TRBV7-7 TRBD2 - CASSPSAGVSYNEQFF TGTGCCAGCAGCCCAAGTGCGGGGGTCTCCTACAATGAGCAGTTCTTC
TRBJ2-7 TRBV2 TRBD2 once CASGRVGYYEQYF TGTGCCAGCGGGAGGGTAGGATACTACGAGCAGTACTTC
TRBJ2-1 TRBV5-1 - - CASSLGQSEQFF TGCGCCAGCAGCTTGGGACAGTCGGAGCAGTTCTTC
TRBJ1-2 TRBV5-1 TRBD1 - CASSLSGQGGDGYTF TGCGCCAGCAGCTTGTCGGGACAGGGAGGCGATGGCTACACCTTC
TRBJ1-2 TRBV2 - - CAREPRQENYGYTF TGTGCCAGGGAACCACGACAGGAAAACTATGGCTACACCTTC
TRBJ1-1 TRBV6-4 - - CASSDSSRGTEAFF TGTGCCAGCAGTGACTCGAGTCGCGGCACTGAAGCTTTCTTT
TRBJ1-5 TRBV10-2 TRBD1 - CASSEFLTGLNQPQHF TGCGCCAGCAGTGAGTTTTTGACAGGGCTGAATCAGCCCCAGCATTTT
TRBJ2-7 TRBV9 - - CASSVGEGTFVGSYEQYF TGTGCCAGCAGCGTCGGAGAGGGTACTTTTGTCGGGTCCTACGAGCAGTACTTC
TRBJ2-2 TRBV7-9 - - CASSLAVRGNTGELFF TGTGCCAGCAGCTTAGCTGTCAGGGGAAACACCGGGGAGCTGTTTTTT
TRBJ2-7 TRBV6-2/TRBV6-3 - once CASSHERASYEQYF TGTGCCAGCAGCCATGAGAGGGCCTCCTACGAGCAGTACTTC
TRBJ1-4 TRBV5-1 - once CASSLQGATNEKLFF TGCGCCAGCAGCTTACAGGGAGCAACTAATGAAAAACTGTTTTTT
TRBJ1-6 TRBV7-9 TRBD1 - CASSLVYRQGDNSPLHF TGTGCCAGCAGCTTAGTTTATCGGCAGGGGGACAATTCACCCCTCCACTTT